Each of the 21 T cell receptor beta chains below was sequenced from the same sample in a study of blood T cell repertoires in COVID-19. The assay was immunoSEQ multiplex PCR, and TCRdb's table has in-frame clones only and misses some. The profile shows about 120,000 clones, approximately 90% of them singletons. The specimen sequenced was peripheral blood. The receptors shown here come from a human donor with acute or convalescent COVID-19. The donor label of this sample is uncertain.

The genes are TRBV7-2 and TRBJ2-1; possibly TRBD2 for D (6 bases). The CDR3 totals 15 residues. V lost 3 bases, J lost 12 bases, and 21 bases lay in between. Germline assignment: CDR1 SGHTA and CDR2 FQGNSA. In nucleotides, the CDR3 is TGTGCCAGCAGCTTTAACCTTCCAATCGCCGGGGGGCAGTTCTTC. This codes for CASSFNLPIAGGQFF.

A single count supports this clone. The CDR3: CASSVSPSGGQETQYF. CDR3 in DNA: TGTGCCAGCAGCGTGTCCCCTAGCGGGGGACAAGAGACCCAGTACTTC. The chain employs TRBV9 and TRBJ2-5; 10 nucleotides agree with TRBD2. The trim removed 2 bases at V and 2 bases at J, leaving 6 bases unmatched. Per germline, CDR1 SGDLS and CDR2 YYNGEE. The CDR3 runs to 16 residues.

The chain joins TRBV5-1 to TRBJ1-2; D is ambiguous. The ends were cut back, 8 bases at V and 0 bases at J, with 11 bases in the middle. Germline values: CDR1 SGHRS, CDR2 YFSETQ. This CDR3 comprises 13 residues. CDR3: CASTTGTNYGYTF. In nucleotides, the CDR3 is TGCGCCAGTACCACGGGTACTAACTATGGCTACACCTTC.

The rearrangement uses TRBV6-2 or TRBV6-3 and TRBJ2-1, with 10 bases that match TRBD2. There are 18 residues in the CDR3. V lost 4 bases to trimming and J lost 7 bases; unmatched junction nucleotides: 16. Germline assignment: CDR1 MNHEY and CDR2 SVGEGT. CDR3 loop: CASSSLILLAGIRNEQFF. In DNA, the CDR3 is TGTGCCAGCAGTTCCCTTATCTTACTAGCGGGAATTAGGAATGAGCAGTTCTTC.

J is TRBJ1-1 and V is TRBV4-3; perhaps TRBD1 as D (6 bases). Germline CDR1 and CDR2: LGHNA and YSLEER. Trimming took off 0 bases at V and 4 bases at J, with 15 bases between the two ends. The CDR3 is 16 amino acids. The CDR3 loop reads CASSQDSAGATTEAFF. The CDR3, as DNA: TGCGCCAGCAGCCAAGATTCGGCGGGGGCGACCACTGAAGCTTTCTTT.

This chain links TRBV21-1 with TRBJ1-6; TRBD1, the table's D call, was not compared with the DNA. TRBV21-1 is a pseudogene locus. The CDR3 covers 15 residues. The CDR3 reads CASSGQTKKGSPLHF. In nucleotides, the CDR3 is TGTGCCAGCTCTGGACAGACCAAGAAGGGGTCACCCCTCCACTTT.

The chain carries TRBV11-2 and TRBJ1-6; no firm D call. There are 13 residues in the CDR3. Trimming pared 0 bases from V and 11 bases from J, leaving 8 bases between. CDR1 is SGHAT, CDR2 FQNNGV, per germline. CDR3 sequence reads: CASSLERSAPLHF. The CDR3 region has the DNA TGTGCCAGCAGCTTAGAAAGGAGTGCACCCCTCCACTTT.

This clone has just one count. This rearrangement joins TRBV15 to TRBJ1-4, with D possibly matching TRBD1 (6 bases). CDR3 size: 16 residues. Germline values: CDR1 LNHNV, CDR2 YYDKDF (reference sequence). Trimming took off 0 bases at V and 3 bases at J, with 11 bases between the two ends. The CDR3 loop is CATSRDVGASNEKLFF. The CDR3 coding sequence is TGTGCCACCAGCAGAGATGTGGGGGCGTCTAATGAAAAACTGTTTTTT.

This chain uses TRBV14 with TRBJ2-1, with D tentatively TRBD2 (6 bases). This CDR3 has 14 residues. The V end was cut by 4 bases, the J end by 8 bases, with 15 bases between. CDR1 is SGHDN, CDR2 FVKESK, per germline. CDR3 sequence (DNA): TGTGCCAGCAGCCTTGGGACTGCCTCAGATGAGCAGTTCTTC. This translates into CASSLGTASDEQFF.

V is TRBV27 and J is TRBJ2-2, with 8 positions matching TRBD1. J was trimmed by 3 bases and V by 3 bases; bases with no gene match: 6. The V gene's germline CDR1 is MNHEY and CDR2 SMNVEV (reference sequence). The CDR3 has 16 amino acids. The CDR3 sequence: CASSFQDRVDTGELFF. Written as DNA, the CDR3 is TGTGCCAGCAGTTTCCAGGACAGGGTGGACACCGGGGAGCTGTTTTTT.

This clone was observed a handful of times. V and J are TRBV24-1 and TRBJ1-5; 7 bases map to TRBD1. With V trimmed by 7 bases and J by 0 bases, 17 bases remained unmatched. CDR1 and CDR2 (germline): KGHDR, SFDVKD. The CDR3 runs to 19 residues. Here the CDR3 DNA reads TGTGCCACCAGGACGGCACAACAGGGGACCAACCATAGCAATCAGCCCCAGCATTTT. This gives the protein CATRTAQQGTNHSNQPQHF.

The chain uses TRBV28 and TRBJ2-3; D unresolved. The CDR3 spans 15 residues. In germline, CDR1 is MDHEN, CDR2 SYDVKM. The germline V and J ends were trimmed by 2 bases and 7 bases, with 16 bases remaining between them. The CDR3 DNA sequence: TGTGCCAGCAGTTTAGAGACACGGATTAGGAATACGCAGTATTTT. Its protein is CASSLETRIRNTQYF.

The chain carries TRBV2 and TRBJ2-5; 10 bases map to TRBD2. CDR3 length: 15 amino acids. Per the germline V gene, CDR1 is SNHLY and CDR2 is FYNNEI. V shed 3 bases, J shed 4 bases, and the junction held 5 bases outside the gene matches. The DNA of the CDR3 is TGTGCCAGCAGTGACGCTCTAGCGGGAGCAGAGACCCAGTACTTC. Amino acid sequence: CASSDALAGAETQYF.

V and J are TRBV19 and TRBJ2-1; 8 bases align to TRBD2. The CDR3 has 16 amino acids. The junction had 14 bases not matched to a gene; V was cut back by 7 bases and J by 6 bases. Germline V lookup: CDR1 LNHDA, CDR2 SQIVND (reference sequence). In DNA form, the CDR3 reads TGTGCCAGTACCCCAACAGCGGGAGAGCTTTTCAATGAGCAGTTCTTC. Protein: CASTPTAGELFNEQFF.

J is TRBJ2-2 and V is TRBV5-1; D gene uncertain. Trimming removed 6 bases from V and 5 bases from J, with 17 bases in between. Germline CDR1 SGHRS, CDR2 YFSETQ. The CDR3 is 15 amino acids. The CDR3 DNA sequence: TGCGCCAGCAAATCGAACAGCTTCAGAACCGGGGAGCTGTTTTTT. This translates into CASKSNSFRTGELFF.

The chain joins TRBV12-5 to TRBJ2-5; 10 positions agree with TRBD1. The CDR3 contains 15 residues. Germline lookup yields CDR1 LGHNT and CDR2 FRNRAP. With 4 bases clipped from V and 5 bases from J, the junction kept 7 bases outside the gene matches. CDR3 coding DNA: TGTGCTAGTGGTTGGGTGGACAGGGGGGACGAGACCCAGTACTTC. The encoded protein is CASGWVDRGDETQYF.

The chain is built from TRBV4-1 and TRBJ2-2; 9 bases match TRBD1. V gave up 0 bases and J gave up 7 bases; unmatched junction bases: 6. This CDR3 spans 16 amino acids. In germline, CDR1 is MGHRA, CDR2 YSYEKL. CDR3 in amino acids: CASSQDGRTGVGELFF. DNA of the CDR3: TGCGCCAGCAGCCAAGATGGCCGGACAGGGGTCGGGGAGCTGTTTTTT.

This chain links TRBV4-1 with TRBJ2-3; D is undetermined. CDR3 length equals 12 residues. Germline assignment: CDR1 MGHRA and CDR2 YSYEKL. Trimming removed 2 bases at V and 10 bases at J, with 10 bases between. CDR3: CASSQPLGPQYF. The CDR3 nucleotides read TGCGCCAGCAGCCAACCCCTTGGGCCGCAGTATTTT.

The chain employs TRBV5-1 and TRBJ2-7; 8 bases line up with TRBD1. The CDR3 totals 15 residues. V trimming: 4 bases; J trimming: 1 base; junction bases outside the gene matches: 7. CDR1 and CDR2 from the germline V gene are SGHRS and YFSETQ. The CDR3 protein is CASSGQGAGSYEQYF. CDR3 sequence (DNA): TGCGCCAGCAGCGGTCAGGGGGCAGGGTCCTACGAGCAGTACTTC.

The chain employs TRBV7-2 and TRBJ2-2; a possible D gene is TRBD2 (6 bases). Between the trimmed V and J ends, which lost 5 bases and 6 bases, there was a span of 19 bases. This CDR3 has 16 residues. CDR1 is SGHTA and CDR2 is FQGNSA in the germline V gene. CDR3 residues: CASSQRLGDVPGELFF. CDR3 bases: TGTGCCAGCAGCCAGAGACTAGGGGACGTACCCGGGGAGCTGTTTTTT.

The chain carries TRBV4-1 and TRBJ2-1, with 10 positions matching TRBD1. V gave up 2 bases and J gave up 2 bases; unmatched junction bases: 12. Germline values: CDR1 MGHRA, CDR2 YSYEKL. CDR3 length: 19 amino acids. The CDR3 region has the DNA TGCGCCAGCAGCCAACAGGACAGGGGGATGTTGGGACCCTACAATGAGCAGTTCTTC. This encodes CASSQQDRGMLGPYNEQFF.